This TCR beta chain was documented in a study of blood T cell repertoires in COVID-19 (TCRdb year 2020). About the full investigation: Collaborator samples came from the United States, Italy and Spain and covered acute and convalescent phases of COVID-19. The samples were drawn from two sources: the first 160 participants of the ongoing ImmuneRACE study, and 950 to 1,500 subjects contributed by 6 global collaborators. The repertoires were released in a freely available public database meant as a resource for research on the immune response to SARS-CoV-2. The material from the prospective study consisted of cDNA or gDNA derived from T cells, B-cell-depleted T cells, or PBMCs. The dataset comprised deeply sampled blood TCRbeta repertoires from subjects exposed to, actively infected with, or recovered from COVID-19. Sample metadata almost always included a de-identified subject ID, COVID-19 status, age in years and sex. Where available, HLA class I and class II types were obtained from metadata supplied by the sample provider rather than from assay-based typing. What the work shows at the level of the full study, not this receptor alone: Clinical and demographic metadata were provided uncurated, with the amount varying by source and participant.

The junction shows trimming of 5 bases on V and 4 bases on J, and the gene matches do not reach 5 bases of it. According to the germline V gene (reference sequence), CDR1 reads GTSNPN and CDR2 reads SVGIG. The CDR3 sequence holds 14 residues, the cysteine and phenylalanine included. Of the read, only the CDR3 DNA is kept; its 42 bases are in frame from base 1. TCRbeta CDR3 regions were amplified from genomic DNA by means of the immunoSEQ Assay, a bias-controlled multiplex PCR. The original pipeline was this. The number of nucleated cells in each sample was estimated by amplification of reference gene primers within the assay. To quantify the absolute abundance of each unique TCRbeta CDR3 rearrangement, sequence reads were collapsed and filtered. For each sample, productive Simpson clonality was calculated as the square root of Simpson's diversity index across productive rearrangements. TCRdb stores this immuneACCESS table with in-frame sequences only. Part of the clones is absent; in the studies checked, under half of the shortfall reflects unresolved V genes, and no reason is known for the rest. D and trimming come from the DNA, and the V and J calls and clone size come from that table. This sample lists 200,000 to 250,000 clones; approximately 86% were detected once. Of the sample, about 15% is held by the ten largest clones.

Participants in the prospective study were enrolled through a virtual design, were aged roughly 18 to 100 years, and lived in about two dozen United States geographic areas. Cohort assignment in the prospective study relied on participant-reported clinical history from a screening survey and a study questionnaire. In the prospective study, whole blood, serum and a nasopharyngeal or oropharyngeal swab were collected from each participant by mobile phlebotomists. Over a roughly 2-month period, participants in the prospective study had the option of providing additional blood draws and questionnaires. Before DNA extraction, prospective study blood samples were shipped either frozen or at room temperature. This clone was seen only a few times. This clone's antigen is unknown. Base qualities were left out, and no much larger clone turns up one base away.

Sequenced input: PBMCs or T cells enriched from blood (not recorded which). Recombination linked TRBV30 to TRBJ1-3, with TRBD1 matching 10 junction bases. This clonotype originated in a woman in her 50s with acute COVID-19. The DNA is TGTGCCTGGCGGCGGACAGGGGGGGGAAACACCATATATTTT. Protein translation: CAWRRTGGGNTIYF. Supplemented by the reference TRBV30 and TRBJ1-3 proteins around the CDR3, the complete variable domain is SQTIHQWPATLVQPVGSPLSLECTVEGTSNPNLYWYRQAAGRGLQLLFYSVGIGQISSEVPQNLSASRPQDRQFILSSKKLLLSDSGFYLCAWRRTGGGNTIYFGEGSWLTVV.